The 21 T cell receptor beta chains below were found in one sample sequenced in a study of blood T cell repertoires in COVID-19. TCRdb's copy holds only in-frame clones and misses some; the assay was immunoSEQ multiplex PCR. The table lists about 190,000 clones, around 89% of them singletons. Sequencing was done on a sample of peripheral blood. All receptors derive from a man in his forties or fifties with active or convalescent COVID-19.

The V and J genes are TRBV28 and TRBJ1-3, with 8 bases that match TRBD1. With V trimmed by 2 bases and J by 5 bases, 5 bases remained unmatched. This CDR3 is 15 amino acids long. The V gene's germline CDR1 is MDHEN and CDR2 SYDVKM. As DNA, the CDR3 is TGTGCCAGCAGTTTAAAGGACAGGGCACGAAACACCATATATTTT. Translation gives CASSLKDRARNTIYF. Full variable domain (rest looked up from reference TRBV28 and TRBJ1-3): DVKVTQSSRYLVKRTGEKVFLECVQDMDHENMFWYRQDPGLGLRLIYFSYDVKMKEKGDIPEGYSVSREKKERFSLILESASTNQTSMYLCASSLKDRARNTIYFGEGSWLTVV.

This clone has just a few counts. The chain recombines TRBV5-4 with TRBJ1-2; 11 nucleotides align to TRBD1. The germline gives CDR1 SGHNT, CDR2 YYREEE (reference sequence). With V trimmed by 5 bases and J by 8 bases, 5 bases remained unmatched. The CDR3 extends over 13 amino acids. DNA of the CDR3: TGTGCCAGCAGTTCGGACAGGGGGCAGGGCTACACCTTC. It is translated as CASSSDRGQGYTF.

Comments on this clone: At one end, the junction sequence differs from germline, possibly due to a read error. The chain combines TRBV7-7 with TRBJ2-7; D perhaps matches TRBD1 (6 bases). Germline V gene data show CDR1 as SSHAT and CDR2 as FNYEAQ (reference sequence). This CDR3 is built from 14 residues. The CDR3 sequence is CASSSDSSSYEQYF. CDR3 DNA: TGTGCTAGCAGCTCGGACAGCAGCTCCTACGAGCAGTACTTC.

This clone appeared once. The chain's CDR3 is CASSLTSNYGYTF. As DNA, the CDR3 is TGTGCCAGCAGCTTGACATCTAACTATGGCTACACCTTC. The chain carries TRBV6-5 and TRBJ1-2; D is ambiguous. V was cut by 6 bases and J by 0 bases, with 8 bases left in between. Germline V gene lookup returns CDR1 MNHEY and CDR2 SVGAGI. The CDR3 has 13 residues.

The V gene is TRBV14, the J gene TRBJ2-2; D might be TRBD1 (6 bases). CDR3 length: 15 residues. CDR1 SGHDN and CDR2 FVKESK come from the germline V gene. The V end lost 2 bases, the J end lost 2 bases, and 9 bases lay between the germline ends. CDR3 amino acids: CASSQIQGNTGELFF. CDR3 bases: TGTGCCAGCAGCCAAATACAGGGCAACACCGGGGAGCTGTTTTTT. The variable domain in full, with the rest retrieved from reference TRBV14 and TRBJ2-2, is EAGVTQFPSHSVIEKGQTVTLRCDPISGHDNLYWYRRVMGKEIKFLLHFVKESKQDESGMPNNRFLAERTGGTYSTLKVQPAELEDSGVYFCASSQIQGNTGELFFGEGSRLTVL.

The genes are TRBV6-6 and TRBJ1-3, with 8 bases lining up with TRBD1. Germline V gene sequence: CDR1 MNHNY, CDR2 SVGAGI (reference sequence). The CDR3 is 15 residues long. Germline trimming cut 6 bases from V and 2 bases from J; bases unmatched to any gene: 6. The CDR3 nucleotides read TGTGCCAGCAGCCACGGACAGGGAACTGGAAACACCATATATTTT. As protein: CASSHGQGTGNTIYF.

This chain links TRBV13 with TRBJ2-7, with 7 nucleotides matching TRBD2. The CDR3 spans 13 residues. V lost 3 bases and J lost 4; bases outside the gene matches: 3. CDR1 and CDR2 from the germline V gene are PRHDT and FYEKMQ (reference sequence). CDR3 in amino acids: CASSFLGGYEQYF. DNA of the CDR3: TGTGCCAGCAGCTTCCTGGGAGGGTACGAGCAGTACTTC.

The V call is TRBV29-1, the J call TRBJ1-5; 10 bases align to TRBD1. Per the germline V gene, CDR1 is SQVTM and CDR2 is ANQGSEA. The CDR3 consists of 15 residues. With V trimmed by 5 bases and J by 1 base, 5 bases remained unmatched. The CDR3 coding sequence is TGCAGCGTTATGGACAGGGGGGACAGCAATCAGCCCCAGCATTTT. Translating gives CSVMDRGDSNQPQHF.

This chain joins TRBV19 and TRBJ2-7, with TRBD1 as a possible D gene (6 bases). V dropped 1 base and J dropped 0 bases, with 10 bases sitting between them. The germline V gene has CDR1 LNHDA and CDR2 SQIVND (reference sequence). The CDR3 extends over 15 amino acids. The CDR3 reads CASSIVQDSSYEQYF. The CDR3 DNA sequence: TGTGCCAGTAGTATAGTGCAGGACAGCTCCTACGAGCAGTACTTC.

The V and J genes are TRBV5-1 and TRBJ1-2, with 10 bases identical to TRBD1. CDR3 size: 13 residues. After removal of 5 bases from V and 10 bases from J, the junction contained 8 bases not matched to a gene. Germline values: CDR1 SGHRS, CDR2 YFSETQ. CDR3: CASRYGTGDDYTF. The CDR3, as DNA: TGCGCCAGCAGATATGGGACAGGGGACGACTACACCTTC.

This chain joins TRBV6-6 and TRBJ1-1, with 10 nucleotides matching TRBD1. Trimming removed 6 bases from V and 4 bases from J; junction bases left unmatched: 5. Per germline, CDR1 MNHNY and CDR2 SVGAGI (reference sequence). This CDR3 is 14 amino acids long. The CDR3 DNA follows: TGTGCCAGCAGACGAGGACAGGGGGTCACTGAAGCTTTCTTT. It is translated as CASRRGQGVTEAFF.

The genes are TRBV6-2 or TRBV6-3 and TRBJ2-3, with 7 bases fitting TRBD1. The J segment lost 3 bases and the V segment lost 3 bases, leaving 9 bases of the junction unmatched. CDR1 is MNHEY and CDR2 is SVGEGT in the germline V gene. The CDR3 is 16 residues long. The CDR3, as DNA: TGTGCCAGCAGTTATCCACAGGGGCGGCGAACAGATACGCAGTATTTT. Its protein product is CASSYPQGRRTDTQYF.

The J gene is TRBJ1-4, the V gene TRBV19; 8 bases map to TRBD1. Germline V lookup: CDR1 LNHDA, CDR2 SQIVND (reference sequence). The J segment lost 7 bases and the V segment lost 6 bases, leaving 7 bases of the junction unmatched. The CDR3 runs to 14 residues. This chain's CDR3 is CASRTQGAGEKLFF. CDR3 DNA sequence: TGTGCCAGTAGGACCCAGGGGGCCGGTGAAAAACTGTTTTTT.

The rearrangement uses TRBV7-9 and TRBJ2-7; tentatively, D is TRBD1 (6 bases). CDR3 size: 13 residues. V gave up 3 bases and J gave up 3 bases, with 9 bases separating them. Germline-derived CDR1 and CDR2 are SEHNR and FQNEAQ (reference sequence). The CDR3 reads CASSFQGSYEQYF. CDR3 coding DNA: TGTGCCAGCAGCTTCCAGGGGAGCTACGAGCAGTACTTC. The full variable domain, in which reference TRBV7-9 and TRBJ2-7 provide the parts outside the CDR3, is DTGVSQNPRHKITKRGQNVTFRCDPISEHNRLYWYRQTLGQGPEFLTYFQNEAQLEKSRLLSDRFSAERPKGSFSTLEIQRTEQGDSAMYLCASSFQGSYEQYFGPGTRLTVT.

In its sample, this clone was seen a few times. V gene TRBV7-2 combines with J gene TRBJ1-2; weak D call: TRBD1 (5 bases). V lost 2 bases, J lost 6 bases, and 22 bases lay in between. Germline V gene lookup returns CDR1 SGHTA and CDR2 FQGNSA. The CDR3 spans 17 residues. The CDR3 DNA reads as TGTGCCAGCAGCTTAAATGCAGGGAAAAAAGGGGTCGATGGCTACACCTTC. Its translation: CASSLNAGKKGVDGYTF. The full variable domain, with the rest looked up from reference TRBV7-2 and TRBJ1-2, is GAGVSQSPSNKVTEKGKDVELRCDPISGHTALYWYRQSLGQGLEFLIYFQGNSAPDKSGLPSDRFSAERTGGSVSTLTIQRTQQEDSAVYLCASSLNAGKKGVDGYTFGSGTRLTVV.

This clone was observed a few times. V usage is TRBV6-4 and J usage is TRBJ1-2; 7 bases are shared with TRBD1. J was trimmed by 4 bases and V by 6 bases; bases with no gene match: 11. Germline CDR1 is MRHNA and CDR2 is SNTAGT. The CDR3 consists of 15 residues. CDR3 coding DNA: TGTGCCAGCAGCGGACAGGCCCTGGGGTCCTATGGCTACACCTTC. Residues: CASSGQALGSYGYTF.

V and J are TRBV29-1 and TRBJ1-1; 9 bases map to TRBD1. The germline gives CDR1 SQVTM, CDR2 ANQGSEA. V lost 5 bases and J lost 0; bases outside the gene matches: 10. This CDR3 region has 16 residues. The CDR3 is CSVFIGQGLLNTEAFF. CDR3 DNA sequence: TGCAGCGTTTTTATTGGACAGGGGCTGTTGAACACTGAAGCTTTCTTT. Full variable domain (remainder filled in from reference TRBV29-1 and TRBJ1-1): SAVISQKPSRDICQRGTSLTIQCQVDSQVTMMFWYRQQPGQSLTLIATANQGSEATYESGFVIDKFPISRPNLTFSTLTVSNMSPEDSSIYLCSVFIGQGLLNTEAFFGQGTRLTVV.

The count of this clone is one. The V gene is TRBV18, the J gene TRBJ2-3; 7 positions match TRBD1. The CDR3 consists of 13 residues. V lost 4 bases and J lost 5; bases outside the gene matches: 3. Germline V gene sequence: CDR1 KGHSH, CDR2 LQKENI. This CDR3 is CASSRQGLDTQYF. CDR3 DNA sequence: TGTGCCAGCTCACGACAGGGTTTAGATACGCAGTATTTT.

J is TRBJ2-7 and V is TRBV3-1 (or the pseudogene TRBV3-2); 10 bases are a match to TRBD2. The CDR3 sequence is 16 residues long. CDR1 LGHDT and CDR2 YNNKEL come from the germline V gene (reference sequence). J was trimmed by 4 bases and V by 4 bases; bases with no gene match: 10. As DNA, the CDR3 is TGTGCCAGCAGCCCGTCCCGGACTAGCGGCCGGTACGAGCAGTACTTC. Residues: CASSPSRTSGRYEQYF.

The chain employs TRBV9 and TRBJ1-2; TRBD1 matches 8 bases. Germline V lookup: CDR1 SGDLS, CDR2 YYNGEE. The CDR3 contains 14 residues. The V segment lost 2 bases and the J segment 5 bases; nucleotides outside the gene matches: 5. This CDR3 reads CASSVADRGYGYTF. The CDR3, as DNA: TGTGCCAGCAGCGTCGCAGACAGGGGTTATGGCTACACCTTC.

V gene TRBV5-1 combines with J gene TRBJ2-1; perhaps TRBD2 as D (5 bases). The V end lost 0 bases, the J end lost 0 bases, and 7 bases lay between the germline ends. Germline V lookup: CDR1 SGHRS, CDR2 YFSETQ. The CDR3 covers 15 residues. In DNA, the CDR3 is TGCGCCAGCAGCTTGGAAGGGAGCTCCTACAATGAGCAGTTCTTC. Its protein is CASSLEGSSYNEQFF. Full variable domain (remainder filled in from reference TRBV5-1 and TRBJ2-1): KAGVTQTPRYLIKTRGQQVTLSCSPISGHRSVSWYQQTPGQGLQFLFEYFSETQRNKGNFPGRFSGRQFSNSRSEMNVSTLELGDSALYLCASSLEGSSYNEQFFGPGTRLTVL.